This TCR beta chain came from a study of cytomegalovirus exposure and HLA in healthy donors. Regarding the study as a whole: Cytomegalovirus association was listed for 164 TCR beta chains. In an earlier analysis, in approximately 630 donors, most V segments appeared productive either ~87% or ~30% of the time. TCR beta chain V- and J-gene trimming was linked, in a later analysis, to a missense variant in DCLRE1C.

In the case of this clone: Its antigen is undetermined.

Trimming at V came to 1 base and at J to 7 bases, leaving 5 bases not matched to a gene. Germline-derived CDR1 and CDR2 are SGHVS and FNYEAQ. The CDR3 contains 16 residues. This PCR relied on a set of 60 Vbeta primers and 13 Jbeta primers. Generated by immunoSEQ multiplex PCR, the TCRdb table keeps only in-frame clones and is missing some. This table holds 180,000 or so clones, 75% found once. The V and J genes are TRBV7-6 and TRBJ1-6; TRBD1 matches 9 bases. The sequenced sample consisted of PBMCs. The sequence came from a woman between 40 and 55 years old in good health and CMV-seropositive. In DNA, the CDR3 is TGTGCCAGCAGCTTAGGGACAGGGGTCTCGAATTCACCCCTCCACTTT. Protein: CASSLGTGVSNSPLHF.